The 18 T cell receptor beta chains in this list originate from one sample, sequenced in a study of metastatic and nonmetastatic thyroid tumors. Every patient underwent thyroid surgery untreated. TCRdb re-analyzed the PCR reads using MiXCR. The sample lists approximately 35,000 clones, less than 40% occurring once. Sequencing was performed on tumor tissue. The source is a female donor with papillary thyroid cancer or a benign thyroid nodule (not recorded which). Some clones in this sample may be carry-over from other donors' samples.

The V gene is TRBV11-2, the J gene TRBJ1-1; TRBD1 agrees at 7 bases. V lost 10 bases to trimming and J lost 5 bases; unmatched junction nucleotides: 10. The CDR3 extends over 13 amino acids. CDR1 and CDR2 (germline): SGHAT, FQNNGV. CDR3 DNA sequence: TGTGCCAAAACAGACAGGGAGAAGACTGAAGCTTTCTTT. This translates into CAKTDREKTEAFF. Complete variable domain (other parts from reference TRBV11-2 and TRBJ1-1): EAGVAQSPRYKIIEKRQSVAFWCNPISGHATLYWYQQILGQGPKLLIQFQNNGVVDDSQLPKDRFSAERLKGVDSTLKIQPAKLEDSAVYLCAKTDREKTEAFFGQGTRLTVV.

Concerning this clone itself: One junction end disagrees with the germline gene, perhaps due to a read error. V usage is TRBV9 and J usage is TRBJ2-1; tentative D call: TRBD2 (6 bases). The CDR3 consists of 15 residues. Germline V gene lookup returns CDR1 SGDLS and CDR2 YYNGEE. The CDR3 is CASSVAEGLVGEQLF. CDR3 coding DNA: TGTGCCAGCAGCGTTGCGGAGGGCCTAGTAGGTGAGCAGCTCTTC.

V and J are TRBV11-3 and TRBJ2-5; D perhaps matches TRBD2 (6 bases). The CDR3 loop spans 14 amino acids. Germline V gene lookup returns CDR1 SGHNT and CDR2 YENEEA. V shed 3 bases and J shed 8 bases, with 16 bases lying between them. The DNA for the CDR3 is TGTGCCAGCAGCTTGGACTCCATGGGAGGTACCCAGTACTTC. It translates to CASSLDSMGGTQYF.

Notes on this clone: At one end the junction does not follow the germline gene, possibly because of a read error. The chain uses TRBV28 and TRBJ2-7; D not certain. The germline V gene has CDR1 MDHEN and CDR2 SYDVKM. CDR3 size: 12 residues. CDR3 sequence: CASSLGYGSPLF. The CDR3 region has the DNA TGTGCCAGCAGTTTAGGATATGGCAGTCCACTTTTC.

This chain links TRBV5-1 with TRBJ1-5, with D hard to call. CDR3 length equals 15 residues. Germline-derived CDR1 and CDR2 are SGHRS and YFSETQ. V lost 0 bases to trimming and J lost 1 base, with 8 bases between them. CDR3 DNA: TGCGCCAGCAGCTTGGGCGGTTCCAGCAATCAGCCCCAGCATTTT. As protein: CASSLGGSSNQPQHF.

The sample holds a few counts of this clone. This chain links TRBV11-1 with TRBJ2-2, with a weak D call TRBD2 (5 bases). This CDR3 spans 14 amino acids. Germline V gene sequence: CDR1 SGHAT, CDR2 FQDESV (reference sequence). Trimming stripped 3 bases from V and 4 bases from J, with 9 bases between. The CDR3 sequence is CASSFTSGTGELFF. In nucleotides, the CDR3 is TGTGCCAGCAGCTTTACTAGTGGCACCGGGGAGCTGTTTTTT.

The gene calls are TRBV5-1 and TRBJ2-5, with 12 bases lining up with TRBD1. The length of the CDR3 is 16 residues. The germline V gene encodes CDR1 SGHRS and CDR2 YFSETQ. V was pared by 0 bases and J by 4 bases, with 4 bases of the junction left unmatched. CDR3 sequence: CASSLEGQGASETQYF. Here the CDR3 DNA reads TGCGCCAGCAGCTTGGAGGGACAGGGGGCCTCAGAGACCCAGTACTTC.

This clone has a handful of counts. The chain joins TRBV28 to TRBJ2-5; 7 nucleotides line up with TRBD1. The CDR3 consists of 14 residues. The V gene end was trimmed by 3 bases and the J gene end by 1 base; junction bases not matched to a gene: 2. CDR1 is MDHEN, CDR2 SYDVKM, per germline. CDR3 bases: TGTGCCAGCAGTTTGGGACAGCCCCAAGAGACCCAGTACTTC. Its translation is CASSLGQPQETQYF.

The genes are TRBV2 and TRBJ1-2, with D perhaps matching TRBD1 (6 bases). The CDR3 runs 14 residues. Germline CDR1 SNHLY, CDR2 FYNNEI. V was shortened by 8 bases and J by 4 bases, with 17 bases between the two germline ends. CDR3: CASLTGRGLYGYTF. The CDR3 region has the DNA TGTGCCAGCCTTACAGGGCGCGGACTCTATGGCTACACCTTC.

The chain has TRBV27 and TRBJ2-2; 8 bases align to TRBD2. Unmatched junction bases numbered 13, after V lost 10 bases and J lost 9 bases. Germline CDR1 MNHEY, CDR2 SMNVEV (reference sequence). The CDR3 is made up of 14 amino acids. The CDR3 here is CATRGGAVFRELFF. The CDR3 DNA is TGTGCCACCCGGGGGGGGGCTGTCTTCCGGGAGCTGTTTTTT.

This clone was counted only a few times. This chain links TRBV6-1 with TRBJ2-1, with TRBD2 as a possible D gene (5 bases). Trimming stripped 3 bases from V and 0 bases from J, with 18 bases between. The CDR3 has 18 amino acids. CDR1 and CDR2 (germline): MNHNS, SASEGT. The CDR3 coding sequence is TGTGCCAGCAGTGAGAGGGCCCCTGGATTGGCCTCCTACAATGAGCAGTTCTTC. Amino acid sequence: CASSERAPGLASYNEQFF.

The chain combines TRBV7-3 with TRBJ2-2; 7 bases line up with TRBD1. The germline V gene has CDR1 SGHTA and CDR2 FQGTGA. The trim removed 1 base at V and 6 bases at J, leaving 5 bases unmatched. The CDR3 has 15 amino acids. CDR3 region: CASSLKGGFAGELFF. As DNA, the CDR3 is TGTGCCAGCAGCTTAAAAGGGGGCTTCGCCGGGGAGCTGTTTTTT.

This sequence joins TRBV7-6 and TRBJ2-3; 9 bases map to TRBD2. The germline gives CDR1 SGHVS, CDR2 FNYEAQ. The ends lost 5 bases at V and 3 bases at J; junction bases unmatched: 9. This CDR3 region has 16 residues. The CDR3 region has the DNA TGTGCCAGCAGCCTTAGGCCTAGCGGGATGACAGATACGCAGTATTTT. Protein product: CASSLRPSGMTDTQYF.

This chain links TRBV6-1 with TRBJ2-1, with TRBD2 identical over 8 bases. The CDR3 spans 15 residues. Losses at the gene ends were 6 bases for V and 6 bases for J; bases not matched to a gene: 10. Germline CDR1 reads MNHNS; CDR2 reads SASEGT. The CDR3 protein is CASRANRGGSNEQFF. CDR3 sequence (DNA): TGTGCCAGCAGAGCCAACCGGGGGGGGAGCAATGAGCAGTTCTTC.

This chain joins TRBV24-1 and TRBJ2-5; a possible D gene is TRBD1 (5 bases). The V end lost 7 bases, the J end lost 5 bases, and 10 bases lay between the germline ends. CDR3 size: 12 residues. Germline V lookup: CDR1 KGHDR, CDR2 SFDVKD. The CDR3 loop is CATRGLGETQYF. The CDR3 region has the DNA TGTGCCACCAGGGGGCTGGGGGAGACCCAGTACTTC.

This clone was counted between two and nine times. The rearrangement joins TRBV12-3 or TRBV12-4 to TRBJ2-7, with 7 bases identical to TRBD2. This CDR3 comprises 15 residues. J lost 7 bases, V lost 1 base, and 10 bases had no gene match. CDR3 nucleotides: TGTGCCAGCAGTTTAGAAGGGGAGGGGTCACGGGAGCAGTACTTC. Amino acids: CASSLEGEGSREQYF.

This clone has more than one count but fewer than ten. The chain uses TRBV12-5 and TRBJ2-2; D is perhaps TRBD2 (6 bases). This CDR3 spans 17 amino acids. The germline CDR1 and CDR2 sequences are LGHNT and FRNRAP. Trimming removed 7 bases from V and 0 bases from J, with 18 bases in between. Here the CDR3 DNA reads TGTGCTAGTGACCACTCGGGGGATGGAGCGAACACCGGGGAGCTGTTTTTT. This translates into CASDHSGDGANTGELFF.

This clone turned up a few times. The CDR3 sequence is CASSSRGRANTGELFF. CDR3 nucleotide sequence: TGTGCCAGCAGTTCCCGGGGGCGAGCGAACACCGGGGAGCTGTTTTTT. The chain recombines TRBV6-1 with TRBJ2-2; D is possibly TRBD1 or TRBD2 (6 bases each). V was trimmed by 5 bases and J by 0 bases, leaving 13 bases between them. CDR3 length: 16 residues. Germline CDR1 reads MNHNS; CDR2 reads SASEGT.